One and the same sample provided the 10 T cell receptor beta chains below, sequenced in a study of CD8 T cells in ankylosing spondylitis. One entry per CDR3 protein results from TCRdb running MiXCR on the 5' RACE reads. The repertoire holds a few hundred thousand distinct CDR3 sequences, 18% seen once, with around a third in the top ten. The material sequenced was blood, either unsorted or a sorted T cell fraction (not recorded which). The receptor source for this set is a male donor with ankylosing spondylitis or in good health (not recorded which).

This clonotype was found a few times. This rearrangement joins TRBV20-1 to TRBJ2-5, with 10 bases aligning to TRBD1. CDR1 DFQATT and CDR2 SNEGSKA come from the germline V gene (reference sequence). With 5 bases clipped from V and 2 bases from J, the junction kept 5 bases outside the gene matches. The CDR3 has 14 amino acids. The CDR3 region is CSADWTGGQETQYF. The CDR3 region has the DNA TGCAGTGCTGATTGGACAGGGGGGCAAGAGACCCAGTACTTC.

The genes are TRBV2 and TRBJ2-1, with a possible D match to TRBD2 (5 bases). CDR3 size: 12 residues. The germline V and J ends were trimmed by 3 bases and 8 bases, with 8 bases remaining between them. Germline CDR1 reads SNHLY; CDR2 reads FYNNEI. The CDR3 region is CASSEADYEQFF. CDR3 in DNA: TGTGCCAGCAGTGAGGCGGACTATGAGCAGTTCTTC.

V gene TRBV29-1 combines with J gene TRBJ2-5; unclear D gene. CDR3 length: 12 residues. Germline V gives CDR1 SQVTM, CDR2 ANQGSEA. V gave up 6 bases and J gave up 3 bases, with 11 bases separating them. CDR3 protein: CSVLPNEETQYF. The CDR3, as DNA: TGCAGCGTCCTCCCCAATGAAGAGACCCAGTACTTC.

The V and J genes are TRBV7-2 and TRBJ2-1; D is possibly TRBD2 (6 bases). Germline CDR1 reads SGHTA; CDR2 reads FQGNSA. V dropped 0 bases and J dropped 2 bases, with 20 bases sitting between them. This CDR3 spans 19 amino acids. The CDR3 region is CASSLAPPLGAGPYNEQFF. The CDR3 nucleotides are TGTGCCAGCAGCTTAGCCCCCCCTCTCGGGGCGGGACCCTACAATGAGCAGTTCTTC.

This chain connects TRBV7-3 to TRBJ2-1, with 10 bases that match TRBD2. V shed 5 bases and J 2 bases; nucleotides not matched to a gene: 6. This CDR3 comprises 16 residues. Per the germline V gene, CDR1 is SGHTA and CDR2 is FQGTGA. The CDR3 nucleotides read TGTGCCAGCAGCCTGGGACTAGCGTCAACCTACAATGAGCAGTTCTTC. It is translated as CASSLGLASTYNEQFF.

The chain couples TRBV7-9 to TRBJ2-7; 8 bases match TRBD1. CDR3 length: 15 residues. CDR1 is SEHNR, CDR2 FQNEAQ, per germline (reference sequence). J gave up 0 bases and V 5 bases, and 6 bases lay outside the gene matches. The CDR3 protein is CASSPRTGTSYEQYF. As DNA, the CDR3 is TGTGCCAGCAGCCCTCGGACAGGGACCTCCTACGAGCAGTACTTC.

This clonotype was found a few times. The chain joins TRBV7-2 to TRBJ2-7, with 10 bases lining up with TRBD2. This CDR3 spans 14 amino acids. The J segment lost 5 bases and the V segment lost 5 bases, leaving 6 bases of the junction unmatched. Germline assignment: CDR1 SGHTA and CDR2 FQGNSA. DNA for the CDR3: TGTGCCAGCAGCCCCAGCGGGAGGGCCGACGAGCAGTACTTC. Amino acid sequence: CASSPSGRADEQYF.

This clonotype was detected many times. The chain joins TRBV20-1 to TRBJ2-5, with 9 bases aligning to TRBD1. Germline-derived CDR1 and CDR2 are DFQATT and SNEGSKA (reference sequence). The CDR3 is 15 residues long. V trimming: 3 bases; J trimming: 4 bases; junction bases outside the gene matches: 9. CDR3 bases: TGCAGTGCTAGGGATCCCGGGACAGGGTCAGAGACCCAGTACTTC. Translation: CSARDPGTGSETQYF.

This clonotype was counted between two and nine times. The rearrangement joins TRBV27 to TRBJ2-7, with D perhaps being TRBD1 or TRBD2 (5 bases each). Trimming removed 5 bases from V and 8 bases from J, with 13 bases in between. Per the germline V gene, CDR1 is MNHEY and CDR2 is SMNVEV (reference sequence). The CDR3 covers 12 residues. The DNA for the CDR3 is TGTGCCAGCAGTCCCGGGGACGGCAAGCAGTACTTC. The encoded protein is CASSPGDGKQYF.

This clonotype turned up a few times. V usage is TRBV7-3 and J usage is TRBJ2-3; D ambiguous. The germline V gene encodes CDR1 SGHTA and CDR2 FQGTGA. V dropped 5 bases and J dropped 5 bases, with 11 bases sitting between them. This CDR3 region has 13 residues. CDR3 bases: TGTGCCAGCAGCGCAGTCACTGAAGATACGCAGTATTTT. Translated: CASSAVTEDTQYF.